This T cell receptor beta chain was profiled in a study of blood T cell repertoires in COVID-19. This clone came up once. Using immunoSEQ multiplex PCR, the repertoire was profiled, and TCRdb retains in-frame clones only, with some absent. The sample contains 310,000 or so clones, around nine tenths of which appear only once. The sample comprised peripheral blood. This TCR was sampled from a woman in her twenties or thirties with COVID-19, enrolled during active disease.

CDR3 bases: TGTGCCAGCAGTGGAACAGGGCTGCAGCCCCAGCATTTT. Translating gives CASSGTGLQPQHF. This chain connects TRBV2 to TRBJ1-5; D perhaps matches TRBD1 (6 bases). Trimming pared 4 bases from V and 7 bases from J, leaving 11 bases between. Germline V lookup: CDR1 SNHLY, CDR2 FYNNEI. There are 13 residues in the CDR3.